The present T cell receptor beta chain was sequenced within a study of T-cell memory formation after mild COVID-19. V lost 4 bases and J 3 bases, leaving 10 bases between the germline ends. In germline, CDR1 is SGHRS, CDR2 YFSETQ. This CDR3 is 14 amino acids long. TCRdb re-analysed the 5' RACE reads in MiXCR, keeping a single row per CDR3 protein. The sample comprises approximately 260,000 distinct CDR3 sequences, about 20% of which are singletons, and more than 20% rests with the top ten. There are many counts of this clonotype. The material sequenced was PBMCs or a T cell subset sorted from them (not recorded which). The rearrangement uses TRBV5-1 and TRBJ2-2, with D hard to call. This sequence originates from a young man who had mild COVID-19 (a few samples of this study predate the infection). Cell type and time point are not known. The CDR3 nucleotides are TGCGCCAGCAGCCGCAGGACCGACACCGGGGAGCTGTTTTTT. Protein product: CASSRRTDTGELFF.